This TCR beta chain originates from a study of blood T cell repertoires in COVID-19. Study details: Sites across the United States, Italy and Spain contributed samples from acute and convalescent COVID-19.

Trimming stripped 7 bases from V and 5 bases from J, with 24 bases between. Germline V gene lookup returns CDR1 LNHDA and CDR2 SQIVND (reference sequence). This CDR3 contains 17 residues. TCRdb's table, derived via immunoSEQ multiplex PCR, lists solely in-frame clones and lacks some. Altogether around 63,000 clones are present, 84% being singletons, with the ten largest covering roughly a sixth. This clonotype originated in a man aged 55 to 69 with COVID-19, enrolled during active disease. Material for sequencing was peripheral blood. The V gene is TRBV19, the J gene TRBJ2-1; possibly TRBD2 for D (6 bases). CDR3 nucleotides: TGTGCCAGTACCAAAGGAGGGACGGAACTAGCCAACAATGAGCAGTTCTTC. It translates to CASTKGGTELANNEQFF.